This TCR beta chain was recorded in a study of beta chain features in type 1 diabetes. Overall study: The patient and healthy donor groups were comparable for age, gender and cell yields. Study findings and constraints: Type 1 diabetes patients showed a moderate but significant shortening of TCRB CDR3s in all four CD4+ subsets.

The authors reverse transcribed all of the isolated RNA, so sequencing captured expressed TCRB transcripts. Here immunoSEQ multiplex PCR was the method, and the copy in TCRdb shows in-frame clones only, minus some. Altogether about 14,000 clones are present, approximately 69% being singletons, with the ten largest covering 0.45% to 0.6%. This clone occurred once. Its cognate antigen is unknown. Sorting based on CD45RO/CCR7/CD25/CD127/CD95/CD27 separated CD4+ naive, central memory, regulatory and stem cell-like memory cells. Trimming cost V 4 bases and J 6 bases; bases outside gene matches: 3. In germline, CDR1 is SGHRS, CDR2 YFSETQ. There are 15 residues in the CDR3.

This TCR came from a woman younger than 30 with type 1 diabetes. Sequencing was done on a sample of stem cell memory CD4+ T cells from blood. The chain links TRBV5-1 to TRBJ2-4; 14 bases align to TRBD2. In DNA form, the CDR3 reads TGCGCCAGCAGCCCGACTAGCGGGGGGGCAAACATTCAGTACTTC. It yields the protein CASSPTSGGANIQYF.